This T cell receptor beta chain was recorded in a study of breast tumors, draining lymph nodes, adjacent tissues. General study points: Luminal-like breast cancer showed significantly higher tumor–nontumor repertoire similarity than basal-like.

Using its own MiXCR run on the multiplex PCR reads, TCRdb lists one record per CDR3 protein. The sample carries fewer than 200,000 distinct CDR3 sequences, 30% to 35% recorded once. Trimming took off 4 bases at V and 1 base at J, with 17 bases between the two ends. This CDR3 region has 16 residues. Per the germline V gene, CDR1 is SGDLS and CDR2 is YYNGEE. In its sample, this clonotype was seen many times. Its target is unknown. Samples came from axillary lymph nodes draining the breast cancer. The clonotype originates from a female donor with breast cancer. Some clones in this sample may be carry-over from other donors' samples. Sequences were obtained from axillary lymph node tissue. The J gene is TRBJ2-5, the V gene TRBV9; weak D call: TRBD1 (5 bases). CDR3 loop: CASSSSLDKGQETQYF. The DNA for the CDR3 is TGTGCCAGCAGCTCGTCCCTGGACAAGGGCCAAGAGACCCAGTACTTC.